This section outlines one TCR beta chain sequence together with its context. Generated by immunoSEQ multiplex PCR, the TCRdb table keeps only in-frame clones and is missing some. The table includes fewer than 200,000 clones, about 79% detected once. Participants reported their clinical history, and cohort assignment relied on those reports. Either two negative PCRs, clearance, or symptom resolution qualified Cohort 3 donors as recovered. These data belong to a study of blood T cell repertoires in COVID-19. About the study: Acute and convalescent COVID-19 specimens originated in the United States, Italy and Spain.

Source material: PBMCs or T cells enriched from blood (not recorded which). The receptor comes from a man in his fifties who had recovered from COVID-19.

CDR3 coding DNA: TGTGCCAGCAGCCAAGATGTCAGGGCAGCTGGAAACACCATATATTTT. It yields the protein CASSQDVRAAGNTIYF. The genes are TRBV3-1 (or the pseudogene TRBV3-2) and TRBJ1-3, with D tentatively TRBD1 (5 bases). V was trimmed by 0 bases and J by 2 bases, leaving 11 bases between them. CDR1 is LGHDT and CDR2 is YNNKEL in the germline V gene (reference sequence). This CDR3 comprises 16 residues.